This T cell receptor (beta chain) was recorded in a study of T cells in Graves' hyperthyroidism and ophthalmopathy. Diagnoses were made from clinical symptoms, serum measures (thyroxine and TRAb), thyroid ultrasound and orbital computed tomography. RNA transcripts yielded amplified TCR beta CDR3 regions. Researchers ran a first-round RT-PCR on the TCR CDR3 using the HTBI primer set. TCRdb re-derived calls from the multiplex PCR reads in MiXCR, one entry per CDR3 protein. The table records about half a million distinct CDR3 sequences, 15% to 20% of them present only once. General study findings and limits: Ophthalmopathy was separated from stable hyperthyroidism by a 13 V-J model.

The CDR3 is made up of 14 amino acids. The germline V gene encodes CDR1 SGHTA and CDR2 FQGNSA. Trimming cost V 3 bases and J 0 bases, with 9 bases left between them. This clonotype showed up many times. What it binds is unknown. The TCR was taken from a woman in her thirties with Graves' ophthalmopathy. The material sequenced was blood. V usage is TRBV7-2 and J usage is TRBJ2-7; D might be TRBD2 (6 bases). The CDR3 nucleotides read TGTGCCAGCAGCTTGGGGACTTACTCCTACGAGCAGTACTTC. This encodes CASSLGTYSYEQYF.